What follows are 10 T cell receptor beta chains derived from one specimen sequenced in a study of T cells in Graves' hyperthyroidism and ophthalmopathy. The CDR3 regions of TCR beta were amplified from RNA transcripts. HTBI primers were the set used in a first-round RT-PCR of the TCR CDR3. TCRdb re-called the multiplex PCR reads with MiXCR, one entry per CDR3 protein. The sample contains 600,000 or so distinct CDR3 sequences, 14% of which appear only once. The specimen was blood. These receptors came from a woman under 30 with Graves' ophthalmopathy.

This clonotype was counted ten times or more. The DNA of the CDR3 is TGTGCCAGCAGTATGGAGGGAGAAGAGGTTACGCAGTATTTT. This codes for CASSMEGEEVTQYF. The chain carries TRBV6-2 or TRBV6-3 and TRBJ2-3; perhaps TRBD2 as D (6 bases). The V end was cut by 5 bases, the J end by 8 bases, with 17 bases between. This CDR3 has 14 residues. CDR1 is MNHEY and CDR2 is SVGEGT in the germline V gene.

This clonotype occurred many times. V gene TRBV3-1 combines with J gene TRBJ1-5; 8 bases agree with TRBD1. V lost 1 base to trimming and J lost 3 bases; unmatched junction nucleotides: 5. Germline V gene data show CDR1 as LGHDT and CDR2 as YNNKEL (reference sequence). The CDR3 contains 16 residues. The CDR3 nucleotides read TGTGCCAGCAGCCAAGGCCGGACAGGGCTCAATCAGCCCCAGCATTTT. It specifies CASSQGRTGLNQPQHF. The full variable domain, rest sourced from reference TRBV3-1 and TRBJ1-5, is DTAVSQTPKYLVTQMGNDKSIKCEQNLGHDTMYWYKQDSKKFLKIMFSYNNKELIINETVPNRFSPKSPDKAHLNLHINSLELGDSAVYFCASSQGRTGLNQPQHFGDGTRLSIL.

This clonotype was found once. The junction and the germline gene differ at one end; a read error may be behind it. The rearrangement links TRBV5-5 to TRBJ2-2; 7 nucleotides line up with TRBD2. The V gene's germline CDR1 is SGHKS and CDR2 YYEKEE (reference sequence). CDR3 size: 15 residues. The CDR3 DNA follows: TGTGCCAGCAGCCAAGAATCAGGGCGGGCGGGGGAGCTGGTTTTT. Translation gives CASSQESGRAGELVF.

The sample holds many counts of this clonotype. This chain links TRBV5-1 with TRBJ2-3, with TRBD2 matching 9 bases. Germline V gene lookup returns CDR1 SGHRS and CDR2 YFSETQ. J lost 1 base, V lost 6 bases, and 12 bases had no gene match. The CDR3 runs to 17 residues. The DNA of the CDR3 is TGCGCCAGCATAGAGGCTAGCGGGATTAGGGGCACAGATACGCAGTATTTT. Translated, it gives CASIEASGIRGTDTQYF.

This clonotype was seen a handful of times. The rearrangement joins TRBV6-1 to TRBJ2-1; 10 bases line up with TRBD2. Germline-derived CDR1 and CDR2 are MNHNS and SASEGT. The CDR3 runs to 17 residues. V gave up 4 bases and J gave up 8 bases; unmatched junction bases: 14. The CDR3 here is CASSALGSGRAPYEQFF. The CDR3 DNA follows: TGTGCCAGCAGTGCCCTGGGGAGCGGGAGGGCCCCATATGAGCAGTTCTTC.

This clonotype was seen a few times. The J gene is TRBJ1-4, the V gene TRBV7-9, with D hard to call. The CDR3 is 14 residues long. From germline, CDR1 is SEHNR and CDR2 FQNEAQ (reference sequence). Trimming pared 5 bases from V and 6 bases from J, leaving 13 bases between. CDR3 DNA: TGTGCCAGCAGCCATCCCGTTACCCATGAAAAACTGTTTTTT. Encoded protein: CASSHPVTHEKLFF.

This clonotype was seen repeatedly, ten times or more. The chain has TRBV7-9 and TRBJ2-1, with 12 bases lining up with TRBD2. The CDR3 covers 16 residues. CDR1 is SEHNR, CDR2 FQNEAQ, per germline (reference sequence). The V gene end was trimmed by 0 bases and the J gene end by 6 bases; junction bases not matched to a gene: 3. The CDR3 DNA follows: TGTGCCAGCAGCTTAGCCCGGACTAGCGGGACCAATGAGCAGTTCTTC. Protein product: CASSLARTSGTNEQFF. The complete variable domain, with remaining parts taken from reference TRBV7-9 and TRBJ2-1, reads DTGVSQNPRHKITKRGQNVTFRCDPISEHNRLYWYRQTLGQGPEFLTYFQNEAQLEKSRLLSDRFSAERPKGSFSTLEIQRTEQGDSAMYLCASSLARTSGTNEQFFGPGTRLTVL.

This clonotype was detected ten times or more. This rearrangement joins TRBV11-2 to TRBJ2-4; tentative D call: TRBD2 (6 bases). Germline V lookup: CDR1 SGHAT, CDR2 FQNNGV. Trimming left V 5 bases short and J 7 bases short, with 18 bases between. The length of the CDR3 is 15 residues. The DNA of the CDR3 is TGTGCCAGCAGCCCGCGGGGTCAGCTTACGAACATTCAGTACTTC. Its protein product is CASSPRGQLTNIQYF.

This clonotype was found many times. The chain links TRBV10-3 to TRBJ2-7; 7 bases line up with TRBD1. V was clipped by 6 bases and J by 2 bases; unmatched bases: 1. There are 12 residues in the CDR3. Germline loops: CDR1 ENHRY, CDR2 SYGVKD. The CDR3 here is CAISGTAYEQYF. In DNA, the CDR3 is TGTGCCATCAGCGGGACAGCCTACGAGCAGTACTTC.

This clonotype showed up many times. The rearrangement uses TRBV20-1 and TRBJ2-5; D gene unclear. This CDR3 comprises 13 residues. The V end was cut by 2 bases, the J end by 3 bases, with 10 bases between. The V gene's germline CDR1 is DFQATT and CDR2 SNEGSKA (reference sequence). The CDR3 sequence: CSARYDMKETQYF. The CDR3 region has the DNA TGCAGTGCTAGATACGACATGAAAGAGACCCAGTACTTC.